This TCR beta chain was obtained from a study of shared clonotypes between healthy human individuals. The study's findings and limits: Clonotypes shared by all four donors outscored non-shared clonotypes in generation probability. Memory subsets had estimated richness that was generally smaller than that of naive subsets.

TCRdb's copy holds only in-frame clones and misses some; the assay was immunoSEQ multiplex PCR. The sample shows 950,000 to 1,200,000 clones, 70% to 85% of them seen only once. CDR1 and CDR2 (germline): SGHVS, FNYEAQ. V lost 2 bases and J 8 bases, leaving 12 bases between the germline ends. The CDR3 has 13 residues. On this clone: Antigen specificity is unknown.

The sample consisted of memory CD4+ T cells from PBMCs. Subset: CD45RA-negative fraction. The receptor comes from a man younger than 30 in good health. Some clones in this sample may be carry-over from other donors' samples. The chain joins TRBV7-6 to TRBJ1-1; tentatively, D is TRBD1 (6 bases). CDR3 loop: CASSLQTGTEAFF. In DNA, the CDR3 is TGTGCCAGCAGCTTACAGACAGGAACCGAAGCTTTCTTT.